This T cell receptor (beta chain) was sequenced for a study of cytomegalovirus exposure and HLA in healthy donors. Study-level results: Testing in vitro showed a few CMV-associated chains specific for CMV antigens.

This clone was seen just once. The antigen is undetermined. PCR amplification relied on 60 Vbeta primers (plus 13 Jbeta primers). Measured with immunoSEQ multiplex PCR; TCRdb has only the in-frame clones, and not every one. The data hold over 150,000 clones, with about 65% observed a single time. This CDR3 comprises 16 residues. The V and J ends lost 1 base and 1 base, in that order; junction bases with no gene match: 0. Germline loops: CDR1 LGHNA, CDR2 YNFKEQ. This TCR came from a woman between 18 and 30 years old in good health and CMV-seropositive. The specimen was PBMCs. The chain employs TRBV4-2 and TRBJ2-2; TRBD2 matches 10 bases. The CDR3 bases are TGTGCCAGCAGCCAAGCTAGCGGGAGGAACACCGGGGAGCTGTTTTTT. Protein product: CASSQASGRNTGELFF.